Listed below are T cell receptor beta chains from one sample, sequenced in a study of blood T cell repertoires in COVID-19. The assay was immunoSEQ multiplex PCR, and TCRdb's table has in-frame clones only and misses some. The sample includes 50,000 or so clones, around 80% of them seen just once. Input material: peripheral blood. The origin of the receptors is a man between 50 and 59 years old with acute or convalescent COVID-19. Each CDR3 is given with its conserved first and last residue. The order of the fields is V gene, clone size, J gene, D gene, CDR3 DNA, CDR3 protein. D genes are given only for firm matches. Not every row has a clone size; where given, it reads once, few, many or a size class.

TRBV4-1	NA	TRBJ2-2	NA	TGCGCCAGCAGCCAAACTTCGTACAGAAACACCGGGGAGCTGTTTTTT	CASSQTSYRNTGELFF
TRBV25-1	many	TRBJ1-5	NA	TGTGCCAGCAGGGGGGCAGGCGATAGCAATCAGCCCCAGCATTTT	CASRGAGDSNQPQHF
TRBV5-1	NA	TRBJ2-2	NA	TGCGCCAGCAGCTCCAGGGGCACCGGGGAGCTGTTTTTT	CASSSRGTGELFF
TRBV2	NA	TRBJ2-7	NA	TGTGCCAGCAGCGAAGACAGGACACGAGCCTACGAGCAGTACTTC	CASSEDRTRAYEQYF
TRBV10-3	few	TRBJ2-3	TRBD2	TGTGCCATCAGTAAAGGGACTAGCGGGTCCGGGAGCACAGATACGCAGTATTTT	CAISKGTSGSGSTDTQYF
TRBV7-3	NA	TRBJ2-5	NA	TGTGCCAGCAGCCAAAATGGGGGGTCGGAGACCCAGTACTTC	CASSQNGGSETQYF
TRBV13	NA	TRBJ2-3	NA	TGTGCCAGCAGCTTGGCGGGTTCCACAGATACGCAGTATTTT	CASSLAGSTDTQYF
TRBV23-1	NA	TRBJ1-2	NA	TGCGCCAGCAGCCCAATCTGGAGTCCTTTTAACTATGGCTACACCTTC	CASSPIWSPFNYGYTF
TRBV29-1	NA	TRBJ1-3	NA	TGCAGCGTCCAGGGGAGGGTCTCTGGAAACACCATATATTTT	CSVQGRVSGNTIYF
TRBV9	NA	TRBJ2-4	TRBD2	TGTGCCGAGACTAGCAGAAAAAACATTCAGTACTTC	CAETSRKNIQYF
TRBV5-8	NA	TRBJ2-1	TRBD1	TGTGCCAGCAGCCTATCGACCTGGGACAGCGTTTTAGGTAATGAGCAGTTCTTC	CASSLSTWDSVLGNEQFF
TRBV3-1/TRBV3-2	NA	TRBJ2-7	NA	TGTGCCAGCAGCCAAGACAGGGTAGGGGCCTACGAGCAGTACTTC	CASSQDRVGAYEQYF
TRBV28	NA	TRBJ2-5	TRBD1	TGTGCCAGCAGCCCGCGGACAGGGGAATATGAGACCCAGTACTTC	CASSPRTGEYETQYF
TRBV12-3/TRBV12-4	few	TRBJ2-7	TRBD1	TGTGCCAGCAGTTTGGGACAGTTCTACGAGCAGTACTTC	CASSLGQFYEQYF
TRBV1	NA	TRBJ2-5	NA	TGCACCAGCAGCCCAACCCCCCCCCACATACTAGGAGGTAGAGAGACCCAGTACTTC	CTSSPTPPHILGGRETQYF
TRBV18	NA	TRBJ1-4	NA	TGTGCCAGCTCACCAGATCAGGGGAGCGATGAAAAACTGTTTTTT	CASSPDQGSDEKLFF
TRBV9	NA	TRBJ2-2	TRBD2	TGTGCCAGCAGCGTAGGAGATGTGGGAGGGCCCACCGGGGAGCTGTTTTTT	CASSVGDVGGPTGELFF
TRBV11-2	NA	TRBJ2-7	TRBD2	TGTGCCAGCAGCTTAGAGCCTAGCGGCTACGAGCAGTACTTC	CASSLEPSGYEQYF
TRBV2	NA	TRBJ2-1	TRBD2	TGTGCCAGCAGTCTACTAGCGGGGGCTCATGAGCAGTTCTTC	CASSLLAGAHEQFF
TRBV6-1	NA	TRBJ1-2	NA	TGTGCCAGCAGTGAAATGGGCAGGGTATTTGACTATGGCTACACCTTC	CASSEMGRVFDYGYTF
TRBV5-6	NA	TRBJ1-1	TRBD1	TGTGCCAGCAGCCTAACAGGGGGCACTGAAGCTTTCTTT	CASSLTGGTEAFF